The 6 T cell receptor beta chains given below trace back to one sample, sequenced in a study of a mutant IDH1 vaccine in newly diagnosed glioma (dated by TCRdb to about 2021). The antigens these receptors bind are not known. What the time point label conveys for this sample: week 35, safety follow-up. A 20-mer mutant IDH1 peptide at 300 micrograms in Montanide made up each vaccine dose, which was injected subcutaneously together with topical imiquimod. Libraries were made using the immunoSEQ multiplex PCR assay. The clones in this table, taken by TCRdb from immuneACCESS, are in-frame only. Not every clone is retained; where verified, under half of the shortfall comes from an unresolved V gene, and the cause of the rest is unknown. The sample records about 27,000 clones, over 60% of which are singletons. 6% to 9.5% of the sample goes to the ten largest clones. This specimen consisted of PBMCs, obtained from a glioma patient whose treatment included an IDH1 peptide vaccine. Every receptor here comes from a man aged 45-65 years with glioma.

V gene TRBV7-9 combines with J gene TRBJ2-3; D uncertain. V was shortened by 5 bases and J by 1 base, with 10 bases between the two germline ends. The CDR3 totals 14 residues. Germline V gene lookup returns CDR1 SEHNR and CDR2 FQNEAQ (reference sequence). Written as DNA, the CDR3 is TGTGCCAGCAGCCCGGAAACGGGCACAGATACGCAGTATTTT. It is translated as CASSPETGTDTQYF.

The J gene is TRBJ2-7, the V gene TRBV27, with D perhaps TRBD1 (6 bases). The ends were cut back, 5 bases at V and 1 base at J, with 9 bases in the middle. The CDR3 contains 13 residues. Germline V gene lookup returns CDR1 MNHEY and CDR2 SMNVEV (reference sequence). This chain's CDR3 is CASSPGQSYEQYF. DNA of the CDR3: TGTGCCAGCAGTCCCGGACAGTCCTACGAGCAGTACTTC.

The chain couples TRBV6-5 to TRBJ2-7, with 9 bases matching TRBD2. V lost 2 bases and J lost 2; bases outside the gene matches: 4. The CDR3 sequence is 15 residues long. Germline V lookup: CDR1 MNHEY, CDR2 SVGAGI. CDR3 in amino acids: CASSYGTSLPYEQYF. In DNA, the CDR3 is TGTGCCAGCAGTTACGGGACTAGCCTCCCCTACGAGCAGTACTTC.

V is TRBV7-2 and J is TRBJ2-3; TRBD2 agrees at 7 bases. Germline trimming cut 4 bases from V and 2 bases from J; bases unmatched to any gene: 6. The CDR3 extends over 15 amino acids. Germline V gives CDR1 SGHTA, CDR2 FQGNSA. DNA of the CDR3: TGTGCCAGCAGCTCCGGGGAGGGGCACACAGATACGCAGTATTTT. Encoded protein: CASSSGEGHTDTQYF.

V and J are TRBV7-8 and TRBJ2-7; tentative D call: TRBD1 (5 bases). CDR3 length equals 15 residues. Germline assignment: CDR1 SGHVS and CDR2 FQNEAQ. V was clipped by 5 bases and J by 2 bases, with 16 bases between them. The CDR3 loop reads CASSPTGPQTYEQYF. The CDR3 region has the DNA TGTGCCAGCAGCCCAACAGGTCCTCAGACCTACGAGCAGTACTTC.

The CDR3 is CASSLDFREQYF. CDR3 coding DNA: TGTGCCAGCAGCTTGGACTTCAGGGAGCAGTACTTC. V usage is TRBV7-2 and J usage is TRBJ2-7; weak D call: TRBD2 (5 bases). Per germline, CDR1 SGHTA and CDR2 FQGNSA. This CDR3 comprises 12 residues. The V end lost 3 bases, the J end lost 7 bases, and 10 bases lay between the germline ends. The full variable domain, with the rest looked up from reference TRBV7-2 and TRBJ2-7, is GAGVSQSPSNKVTEKGKDVELRCDPISGHTALYWYRQSLGQGLEFLIYFQGNSAPDKSGLPSDRFSAERTGGSVSTLTIQRTQQEDSAVYLCASSLDFREQYFGPGTRLTVT.